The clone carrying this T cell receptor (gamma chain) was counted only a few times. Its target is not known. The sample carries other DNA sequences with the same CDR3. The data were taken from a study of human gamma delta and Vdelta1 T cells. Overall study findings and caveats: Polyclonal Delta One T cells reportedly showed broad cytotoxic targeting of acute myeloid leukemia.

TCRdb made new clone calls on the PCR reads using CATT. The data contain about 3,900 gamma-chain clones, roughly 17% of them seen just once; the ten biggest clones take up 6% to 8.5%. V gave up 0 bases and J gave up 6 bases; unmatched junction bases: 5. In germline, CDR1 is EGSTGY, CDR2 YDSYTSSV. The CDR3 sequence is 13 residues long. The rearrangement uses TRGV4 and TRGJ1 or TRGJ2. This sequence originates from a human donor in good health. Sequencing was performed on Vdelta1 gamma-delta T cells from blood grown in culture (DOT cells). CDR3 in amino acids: CATWDGPSYKKLF. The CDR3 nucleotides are TGTGCCACCTGGGATGGGCCGAGTTATAAGAAACTCTTT.